These T cell receptor beta chains were read from a single sample in a study of vaccination and CD4 T cells after COVID-19. Their cognate antigens are unknown. Using its own MiXCR run on the PCR reads, TCRdb lists one record per CDR3 protein. The sample yields under 3,500 distinct CDR3 sequences, approximately 32% seen once. The sample was CD4+ T cells from blood, cultured in vitro. The receptors come from a human donor in good health. CDR3s include the opening cysteine and the closing phenylalanine or tryptophan. The order of the fields is V gene, J gene, D gene, clone size, CDR3 DNA, CDR3 protein. A D gene is named only where the DNA matches it firmly. Clone sizes are given selectively: once, few, many, or a class where the clone is expanded.

V gene: TRBV20-1; J gene: TRBJ2-7; D gene: TRBD1; clone size: NA; CDR3 DNA: TGCAGTGCTAGACCGGGACAGGGGGACGAGCAGTACTTC; CDR3 protein: CSARPGQGDEQYF
V gene: TRBV6-2/TRBV6-3; J gene: TRBJ1-1; D gene: TRBD1; clone size: NA; CDR3 DNA: TGTGCCAGCAGTTATGGGGGACAGGGAGGGCTAGAAGCTTTCTTT; CDR3 protein: CASSYGGQGGLEAFF
V gene: TRBV19; J gene: TRBJ2-4; D gene: TRBD1; clone size: NA; CDR3 DNA: TGTGCCAGTGCTACCGGGACAGCGAAAAACATTCAGTACTTC; CDR3 protein: CASATGTAKNIQYF
V gene: TRBV11-3; J gene: TRBJ2-7; D gene: TRBD1; clone size: NA; CDR3 DNA: TGTGCCAGCAGCTTGAAGGACAGGGCCCACGAGCAGTACTTC; CDR3 protein: CASSLKDRAHEQYF
V gene: TRBV30; J gene: TRBJ1-2; D gene: NA; clone size: NA; CDR3 DNA: TGTGCCTGGAGTGGGGGACAAAACTCTTACTATGGCTACACCTTC; CDR3 protein: CAWSGGQNSYYGYTF
V gene: TRBV6-1; J gene: TRBJ2-7; D gene: TRBD2; clone size: few; CDR3 DNA: TGTGCCAGCAGTGAGCCGCGGGGGGGCCGCGAGCAGTACTTC; CDR3 protein: CASSEPRGGREQYF
V gene: TRBV20-1; J gene: TRBJ1-2; D gene: NA; clone size: hyperexpanded; CDR3 DNA: TGCAGTGCTAGAGTGGACTATGGCTACACCTTC; CDR3 protein: CSARVDYGYTF
V gene: TRBV12-3/TRBV12-4; J gene: TRBJ1-2; D gene: NA; clone size: NA; CDR3 DNA: TGTGCCAGCAGACAACGAGGCGAGGGTGGCTACACCTTC; CDR3 protein: CASRQRGEGGYTF
V gene: TRBV7-6; J gene: TRBJ2-1; D gene: NA; clone size: NA; CDR3 DNA: TGTGCCAGCAGCTTAGCGGGAGAGGGGCAGTTCTTC; CDR3 protein: CASSLAGEGQFF
V gene: TRBV4-1; J gene: TRBJ1-5; D gene: TRBD1; clone size: NA; CDR3 DNA: TGCGCCAGCAGCCTGGGGGGACAGGGGAATCAGCCCCAGCATTTT; CDR3 protein: CASSLGGQGNQPQHF
V gene: TRBV20-1; J gene: TRBJ1-2; D gene: TRBD1; clone size: NA; CDR3 DNA: TGCAGTGCTAGTGGGGACAGGGTATACGATGGCTACACCTTC; CDR3 protein: CSASGDRVYDGYTF
V gene: TRBV7-2; J gene: TRBJ1-5; D gene: NA; clone size: few; CDR3 DNA: TGTGCCAGCAGTCTCAATTCACCAGGCAATCAGCCCCAGCATTTT; CDR3 protein: CASSLNSPGNQPQHF
V gene: TRBV20-1; J gene: TRBJ1-6; D gene: NA; clone size: few; CDR3 DNA: TGCAGTGCTAGGGAAGGGGGAAATTCACCCCTCCACTTT; CDR3 protein: CSAREGGNSPLHF
V gene: TRBV7-3; J gene: TRBJ2-7; D gene: NA; clone size: NA; CDR3 DNA: TGTGCCAGCAGCTTACACCGGCCCATTTCCACCGAGCAGTACTTC; CDR3 protein: CASSLHRPISTEQYF
V gene: TRBV12-3/TRBV12-4; J gene: TRBJ2-5; D gene: NA; clone size: few; CDR3 DNA: TGTGCCAGCAGTTTGAGGGGGGAGACCCAGTACTTC; CDR3 protein: CASSLRGETQYF
V gene: TRBV7-9; J gene: TRBJ2-7; D gene: NA; clone size: few; CDR3 DNA: TGTGCCAGCAACACAAGGGGCGGGTCTGCCTACGAGCAGTACTTC; CDR3 protein: CASNTRGGSAYEQYF
V gene: TRBV20-1; J gene: TRBJ1-2; D gene: NA; clone size: few; CDR3 DNA: TGCAGTGCTGGGTCCCACAGGGATGGCTACACCTTC; CDR3 protein: CSAGSHRDGYTF
V gene: TRBV20-1; J gene: TRBJ1-6; D gene: NA; clone size: NA; CDR3 DNA: TGCAGTGACAGAAGGAGCTCCTATAATTCACCCCTCCACTTT; CDR3 protein: CSDRRSSYNSPLHF
V gene: TRBV27; J gene: TRBJ1-6; D gene: NA; clone size: few; CDR3 DNA: TGTGCCAGCAGACTTTATAATTCACCCCTCCACTTT; CDR3 protein: CASRLYNSPLHF
V gene: TRBV6-1; J gene: TRBJ1-6; D gene: NA; clone size: few; CDR3 DNA: TGTGCCAGCACTCAATCGGGGTCTCTTTCACCCCTCCACTTT; CDR3 protein: CASTQSGSLSPLHF
V gene: TRBV29-1; J gene: TRBJ2-3; D gene: TRBD2; clone size: few; CDR3 DNA: TGCAGCGTTGCTTCAGCGGGGCACGGGGGGGTTACGCAGTATTTT; CDR3 protein: CSVASAGHGGVTQYF
V gene: TRBV4-1; J gene: TRBJ1-1; D gene: NA; clone size: NA; CDR3 DNA: TGCGCCAGCAGCCAAGTTATCATGAACACTGAAGCTTTCTTT; CDR3 protein: CASSQVIMNTEAFF
V gene: TRBV27; J gene: TRBJ2-3; D gene: TRBD2; clone size: few; CDR3 DNA: TGTGCCAGCAGTTCCCTGCGGGGGGCAGGAACAGATACGCAGTATTTT; CDR3 protein: CASSSLRGAGTDTQYF
V gene: TRBV5-1; J gene: TRBJ2-5; D gene: NA; clone size: NA; CDR3 DNA: TGCGCCAGCAGACGGACAACCCAGGAGACCCAGTACTTC; CDR3 protein: CASRRTTQETQYF
V gene: TRBV7-2; J gene: TRBJ1-1; D gene: TRBD1; clone size: NA; CDR3 DNA: TGCGCCAGCAGCCAACAGGGGGACACTGAAGCTTTCTTT; CDR3 protein: CASSQQGDTEAFF
V gene: TRBV10-1; J gene: TRBJ1-2; D gene: NA; clone size: NA; CDR3 DNA: TGCGCCAGCAGTGCGGTCAAGTACTATGGCTACACCTTC; CDR3 protein: CASSAVKYYGYTF
V gene: TRBV11-2; J gene: TRBJ1-2; D gene: TRBD1; clone size: NA; CDR3 DNA: TGTGCCAGCGGGGACAGGGGGTCCGCTGGCTACACCTTC; CDR3 protein: CASGDRGSAGYTF
V gene: TRBV4-3; J gene: TRBJ1-2; D gene: TRBD1; clone size: NA; CDR3 DNA: TGCGCCAGCAGCCACGTGGGACAGGGCCACTATGGCTACACCTTC; CDR3 protein: CASSHVGQGHYGYTF
V gene: TRBV20-1; J gene: TRBJ2-3; D gene: TRBD2; clone size: few; CDR3 DNA: TGCAGTGCTAGCCTGTCTAGCGGGAGTGACACAGATACGCAGTATTTT; CDR3 protein: CSASLSSGSDTDTQYF
V gene: TRBV7-2; J gene: TRBJ2-2; D gene: TRBD2; clone size: NA; CDR3 DNA: TGTGCCAGCAGCGCTAGACTAGCGGGGGGAGCGAACACCGGGGAGCTGTTTTTT; CDR3 protein: CASSARLAGGANTGELFF
V gene: TRBV12-3/TRBV12-4; J gene: TRBJ1-1; D gene: NA; clone size: NA; CDR3 DNA: TGTGCCAGCAGTGTCGGCCTCACGGGGAACACTGAAGCTTTCTTT; CDR3 protein: CASSVGLTGNTEAFF
V gene: TRBV5-4; J gene: TRBJ1-2; D gene: NA; clone size: NA; CDR3 DNA: TGTGCCAGCAGCTTGGAGACCGGGCCCTCGTACGGCGGCTACACCTTC; CDR3 protein: CASSLETGPSYGGYTF
V gene: TRBV18; J gene: TRBJ1-2; D gene: TRBD1; clone size: NA; CDR3 DNA: TGTGCCAGCTCGCCCGGGACAGGGGCCAACTATGGCTACACCTTC; CDR3 protein: CASSPGTGANYGYTF
V gene: TRBV19; J gene: TRBJ1-1; D gene: NA; clone size: few; CDR3 DNA: TGTGCCAGTAGTATGGCGGCGAACACTGAAGCTTTCTTT; CDR3 protein: CASSMAANTEAFF
V gene: TRBV20-1; J gene: TRBJ1-2; D gene: NA; clone size: medium-sized; CDR3 DNA: TGCAGTGCAGTCGGACGGCACCTTAACTATGGCTACACCTTC; CDR3 protein: CSAVGRHLNYGYTF
V gene: TRBV27; J gene: TRBJ1-1; D gene: TRBD1; clone size: NA; CDR3 DNA: TGTGCCAGCAGTTCCTCGACAGGGATGAACACTGAAGCTTTCTTT; CDR3 protein: CASSSSTGMNTEAFF
V gene: TRBV14; J gene: TRBJ2-1; D gene: NA; clone size: few; CDR3 DNA: TGTGCCAGCAGCCAAGTTGATGGGGTAGCGCAGTTCTTC; CDR3 protein: CASSQVDGVAQFF
V gene: TRBV7-3; J gene: TRBJ1-2; D gene: NA; clone size: NA; CDR3 DNA: TGTGCCAGCAGCCCCTCGAGTACCTCCCAGTATGGCTACACCTTC; CDR3 protein: CASSPSSTSQYGYTF
V gene: TRBV6-2/TRBV6-3; J gene: TRBJ1-2; D gene: TRBD1; clone size: NA; CDR3 DNA: TGTGCCAGCAGCCTACAGGGGTACTATGGCTACACCTTC; CDR3 protein: CASSLQGYYGYTF
V gene: TRBV9; J gene: TRBJ2-7; D gene: NA; clone size: NA; CDR3 DNA: TGTGCCAGCAGCGTAGGGGGCCAGGGGATATTCTACGAGCAGTACTTC; CDR3 protein: CASSVGGQGIFYEQYF
V gene: TRBV10-2; J gene: TRBJ2-7; D gene: NA; clone size: NA; CDR3 DNA: TGCGCCAGCAGTACGACCGGGACTCCCCACTCCCTCGAGCAGTACTTC; CDR3 protein: CASSTTGTPHSLEQYF
V gene: TRBV5-1; J gene: TRBJ1-2; D gene: NA; clone size: NA; CDR3 DNA: TGCGCCAGCAGCTTCCCGGGAGCTTATGGCTACACCTTC; CDR3 protein: CASSFPGAYGYTF
V gene: TRBV18; J gene: TRBJ2-2; D gene: TRBD2; clone size: NA; CDR3 DNA: TGTGCCAGCTCACCGAACTTAGCGGGAGCTTTCGGCGGGGAGCTGTTTTTT; CDR3 protein: CASSPNLAGAFGGELFF
V gene: TRBV20-1; J gene: TRBJ2-2; D gene: TRBD1; clone size: few; CDR3 DNA: TGCAGTGCTAGTGCGACAGGGGGGTGGGGGACCGGGGAGCTGTTTTTT; CDR3 protein: CSASATGGWGTGELFF
V gene: TRBV19; J gene: TRBJ2-7; D gene: TRBD1; clone size: NA; CDR3 DNA: TGTGCCAGTTCTGACAGGGACTACGAGCAGTACTTC; CDR3 protein: CASSDRDYEQYF
V gene: TRBV10-3; J gene: TRBJ2-3; D gene: NA; clone size: NA; CDR3 DNA: TGTGCCATCAGCCGAGGGGGTATTACAGATACGCAGTATTTT; CDR3 protein: CAISRGGITDTQYF
V gene: TRBV20-1; J gene: TRBJ2-3; D gene: TRBD2; clone size: NA; CDR3 DNA: TGCAGTGCTAGACCCCGGACTAGCGGGGGGTGGGGAGATACGCAGTATTTT; CDR3 protein: CSARPRTSGGWGDTQYF
V gene: TRBV7-2; J gene: TRBJ2-5; D gene: NA; clone size: few; CDR3 DNA: TGTGCCAGCAGCCAAATGACTCCGGGGTCCAGGGAGACCCAGTACTTC; CDR3 protein: CASSQMTPGSRETQYF
V gene: TRBV5-5; J gene: TRBJ2-2; D gene: NA; clone size: NA; CDR3 DNA: TGTGCCAGCAGCCCCTCGGGACTTCTCCGGCGGGAGCTGTTTTTT; CDR3 protein: CASSPSGLLRRELFF
V gene: TRBV27; J gene: TRBJ2-2; D gene: TRBD2; clone size: NA; CDR3 DNA: TGTGCCAGCAGTTCCCCTCCCCGGCTAGCGGGGGGGCGGCCCACCGGGGAGCTGTTTTTT; CDR3 protein: CASSSPPRLAGGRPTGELFF
V gene: TRBV6-1; J gene: TRBJ2-3; D gene: TRBD1; clone size: few; CDR3 DNA: TGTGCCAGCAGAAGACAGGGGGTACAAGATACGCAGTATTTT; CDR3 protein: CASRRQGVQDTQYF
V gene: TRBV20-1; J gene: TRBJ2-5; D gene: NA; clone size: NA; CDR3 DNA: TGCAGTGCTAGAGATCGCCGGCGGGGACAAGAGACCCAGTACTTC; CDR3 protein: CSARDRRRGQETQYF
V gene: TRBV20-1; J gene: TRBJ2-3; D gene: TRBD2; clone size: NA; CDR3 DNA: TGCAGTGCTAGAGTTCTTAGCGGGGGCACAGATACGCAGTATTTT; CDR3 protein: CSARVLSGGTDTQYF
V gene: TRBV20-1; J gene: TRBJ1-1; D gene: TRBD1; clone size: few; CDR3 DNA: TGCAGTGGGGACAGGGACATGAACACTGAAGCTTTCTTT; CDR3 protein: CSGDRDMNTEAFF
V gene: TRBV7-2; J gene: TRBJ2-3; D gene: NA; clone size: few; CDR3 DNA: TGTGCCAGCAGCCAAAACTTTCAAGATACGCAGTATTTT; CDR3 protein: CASSQNFQDTQYF
V gene: TRBV5-1; J gene: TRBJ1-5; D gene: NA; clone size: NA; CDR3 DNA: TGCGCCAGCAGCCAGGATCCCAATCAGCCCCAGCATTTT; CDR3 protein: CASSQDPNQPQHF
V gene: TRBV9; J gene: TRBJ2-5; D gene: NA; clone size: NA; CDR3 DNA: TGTGCCAGCAGCGTAGGATGGGGCAGGGCGAGGGAGACCCAGTACTTC; CDR3 protein: CASSVGWGRARETQYF
V gene: TRBV2; J gene: TRBJ2-2; D gene: NA; clone size: NA; CDR3 DNA: TGTGCCAGCAGTGAAGACAGGACAACCGGGGAGCTGTTTTTT; CDR3 protein: CASSEDRTTGELFF
V gene: TRBV20-1; J gene: TRBJ2-5; D gene: NA; clone size: NA; CDR3 DNA: TGCAGTGCTGGGGGGCTAGTGGGAGTTAGAGAGACCCAGTACTTC; CDR3 protein: CSAGGLVGVRETQYF